This entry lists 30 T cell receptor beta chains sequenced from one sample in a study of shared clonotypes between healthy human individuals. The data were produced by immunoSEQ multiplex PCR, yet TCRdb's version contains in-frame clones alone and is incomplete. The sample has roughly 500,000 clones, 79% seen once; the top ten hold roughly 13%. Sequencing input: PBMCs. These receptors were obtained from a woman aged 40 to 50 in good health. Some clones in this sample may be carry-over from other donors' samples.

The chain recombines TRBV18 with TRBJ2-7; 9 bases match TRBD1. Trimming removed 6 bases from V and 3 bases from J; junction bases left unmatched: 9. The CDR3 extends over 15 amino acids. CDR1 and CDR2 (germline): KGHSH, LQKENI. CDR3 sequence: CASSPGQGMVYEQYF. The CDR3 nucleotides are TGTGCCAGCTCGCCGGGACAGGGAATGGTCTACGAGCAGTACTTC. The full variable domain, completed using reference TRBV18 and TRBJ2-7, is NAGVMQNPRHLVRRRGQEARLRCSPMKGHSHVYWYRQLPEEGLKFMVYLQKENIIDESGMPKERFSAEFPKEGPSILRIQQVVRGDSAAYFCASSPGQGMVYEQYFGPGTRLTVT.

V and J are TRBV6-4 and TRBJ1-2; no definite D call. CDR1 is MRHNA, CDR2 SNTAGT, per germline. The CDR3 totals 18 residues. Trimming left V 0 bases short and J 2 bases short, with 19 bases between. For the CDR3, the DNA is TGTGCCAGCAGTGACTCGTTGGCAGGTAGTGGTTTGAACTATGGCTACACCTTC. It specifies CASSDSLAGSGLNYGYTF.

J is TRBJ2-3 and V is TRBV30; D is perhaps TRBD1 (6 bases). V was shortened by 4 bases and J by 2 bases, with 16 bases between the two germline ends. The germline CDR1 and CDR2 sequences are GTSNPN and SVGIG (reference sequence). There are 15 residues in the CDR3. The CDR3 here is CAWTPRDIYTDTQYF. The DNA of the CDR3 is TGTGCCTGGACCCCCCGGGACATATACACAGATACGCAGTATTTT.

This chain joins TRBV7-9 and TRBJ2-7; a weak D match, TRBD2 (6 bases). The CDR3 contains 13 residues. V shed 8 bases and J shed 2 bases, with 13 bases lying between them. Per the germline V gene, CDR1 is SEHNR and CDR2 is FQNEAQ (reference sequence). The CDR3 DNA is TGTGCCAGCCAGAATAGCGGCCCCTACGAGCAGTACTTC. This gives the protein CASQNSGPYEQYF.

This clone came up a few times. The chain uses TRBV30 and TRBJ1-2; D is ambiguous. Per germline, CDR1 GTSNPN and CDR2 SVGIG (reference sequence). The CDR3 sequence is 13 residues long. V was trimmed by 1 base and J by 3 bases, leaving 9 bases between them. The CDR3 nucleotides are TGTGCCTGGAGTGAGGAATGGGACTATGGCTACACCTTC. It yields the protein CAWSEEWDYGYTF.

The chain carries TRBV7-3 and TRBJ2-1; either TRBD1 or TRBD2 may fit D (6 bases each). Trimming left V 0 bases short and J 8 bases short, with 14 bases between. Per germline, CDR1 SGHTA and CDR2 FQGTGA. The CDR3 length is 15 residues. In DNA form, the CDR3 reads TGTGCCAGCAGCTTAACCGGGGGCCGATGGCATGAGCAGTTCTTC. Encoded protein: CASSLTGGRWHEQFF.

There are a few counts of this clone. The chain couples TRBV7-9 to TRBJ2-5; 14 bases align to TRBD2. The DNA end favors TRBJ2-7, so the J call may be wrong. The CDR3 has 17 amino acids. Per the germline V gene, CDR1 is SEHNR and CDR2 is FQNEAQ (reference sequence). DNA of the CDR3: TGTGCCAGCAGCTTAGGGGGACTAGCGGGAGTTTCCTACGAGCAGTACTTC. Translating it yields CASSLGGLAGVSYEQYF.

This rearrangement joins TRBV11-2 to TRBJ2-7; no firm D call. The CDR3 extends over 15 amino acids. CDR1 and CDR2 from the germline V gene are SGHAT and FQNNGV. Deletions cut 0 bases from V and 1 base from J, with 10 bases between. The CDR3 nucleotides are TGTGCCAGCAGCTTAGACAGGCACCCTTCCTACGAGCAGTACTTC. Residues: CASSLDRHPSYEQYF.

V is TRBV5-8 and J is TRBJ2-1; 9 bases agree with TRBD2. V gave up 4 bases and J gave up 0 bases; unmatched junction bases: 8. The CDR3 loop spans 17 amino acids. CDR1 SGHTS and CDR2 YDEGEE come from the germline V gene. Here the CDR3 DNA reads TGTGCCAGCAGCCCGAGACTAGCGGTGAGCTCCTACAATGAGCAGTTCTTC. Protein sequence: CASSPRLAVSSYNEQFF.

This clone was recorded a few times. The gene calls are TRBV18 and TRBJ1-1; D is undetermined. The germline V gene has CDR1 KGHSH and CDR2 LQKENI. This CDR3 has 15 amino acids. Trimming took off 3 bases at V and 0 bases at J, with 11 bases between the two ends. CDR3 sequence: CASSPAKGMNTEAFF. The CDR3 bases are TGTGCCAGCTCACCCGCTAAAGGTATGAACACTGAAGCTTTCTTT.

The rearrangement links TRBV30 to TRBJ1-2, with 8 positions matching TRBD1. This CDR3 region has 13 residues. J gave up 4 bases and V 4 bases, and 5 bases lay outside the gene matches. Germline V CDR1 and CDR2: GTSNPN, SVGIG (reference sequence). Here the CDR3 reads CAWTGTGVYGYTF. The DNA of the CDR3 is TGTGCCTGGACCGGGACAGGTGTCTATGGCTACACCTTC.

As DNA, the CDR3 is TGTGCCAGCAGCTCAAGACCACTAGCGGGAAGCACAGATACGCAGTATTTT. Its protein product is CASSSRPLAGSTDTQYF. The chain carries TRBV5-4 and TRBJ2-3, with TRBD2 matching 10 bases. V dropped 3 bases and J dropped 0; count of bases not matched to a gene: 7. This CDR3 spans 17 amino acids. Germline loops: CDR1 SGHNT, CDR2 YYREEE (reference sequence).

This clone appeared a few times. The gene calls are TRBV27 and TRBJ2-7, with D possibly matching TRBD1 (5 bases). V was cut by 6 bases and J by 1 base, with 10 bases left in between. Germline CDR1 MNHEY, CDR2 SMNVEV (reference sequence). The CDR3 has 13 amino acids. The CDR3 protein is CASSEDNSYEQYF. The CDR3 nucleotides are TGTGCCAGCAGCGAGGACAATTCCTACGAGCAGTACTTC.

V gene TRBV19 combines with J gene TRBJ1-4; the match to TRBD1 covers 7 bases. The germline gives CDR1 LNHDA, CDR2 SQIVND (reference sequence). Losses at the gene ends were 4 bases for V and 7 bases for J; bases not matched to a gene: 15. The CDR3 loop spans 17 amino acids. The CDR3 DNA is TGTGCCAGTAGTACCCCCCCCGGACAGGACGGGAGTGAAAAACTGTTTTTT. Amino acid sequence: CASSTPPGQDGSEKLFF.

The rearrangement joins TRBV6-6 to TRBJ2-7; 11 bases agree with TRBD2. Germline V CDR1 and CDR2: MNHNY, SVGAGI (reference sequence). This CDR3 contains 14 residues. The junction had 4 bases not matched to a gene; V was cut back by 6 bases and J by 3 bases. The CDR3 spells CASRWTSGFYEQYF. The CDR3 DNA follows: TGTGCCAGCAGATGGACTAGCGGGTTCTACGAGCAGTACTTC.

This chain links TRBV5-8 with TRBJ2-7; TRBD1 might be the D (5 bases). The CDR3 spans 14 residues. Trimming removed 2 bases from V and 2 bases from J, with 11 bases in between. Germline CDR1 SGHTS, CDR2 YDEGEE. As DNA, the CDR3 is TGTGCCAGCAGCTTTTTAGGGGCCACCTACGAGCAGTACTTC. Translated, it gives CASSFLGATYEQYF.

This clone has just one count. The chain joins TRBV19 to TRBJ1-4; D not resolved. V was cut by 5 bases and J by 10 bases, with 11 bases left in between. Germline V lookup: CDR1 LNHDA, CDR2 SQIVND (reference sequence). This CDR3 has 12 amino acids. The CDR3 here is CASSLLTLKLFF. The CDR3, as DNA: TGTGCCAGTAGTCTCCTTACCTTAAAACTGTTTTTT.

The chain combines TRBV27 with TRBJ2-3, with TRBD2 matching 11 bases. The germline CDR1 and CDR2 sequences are MNHEY and SMNVEV (reference sequence). J was trimmed by 4 bases and V by 5 bases; bases with no gene match: 5. CDR3 length: 15 residues. The CDR3 region has the DNA TGTGCCAGCAGTCAACTAGCGGGAGAGGCAGATACGCAGTATTTT. Translation gives CASSQLAGEADTQYF.

The V gene is TRBV28, the J gene TRBJ1-3, with 7 bases aligning to TRBD1. In germline, CDR1 is MDHEN, CDR2 SYDVKM. This CDR3 region has 16 residues. The V gene end was trimmed by 3 bases and the J gene end by 0 bases; junction bases not matched to a gene: 5. CDR3 in amino acids: CASSLVTGSSGNTIYF. The CDR3 DNA sequence: TGTGCCAGCAGTTTGGTGACAGGGAGCTCTGGAAACACCATATATTTT.

The rearrangement joins TRBV19 to TRBJ2-2, with D perhaps TRBD1 (6 bases). The germline gives CDR1 LNHDA, CDR2 SQIVND (reference sequence). The CDR3 sequence is 16 residues long. The germline V and J ends were trimmed by 5 bases and 4 bases, with 17 bases remaining between them. The CDR3 DNA sequence: TGTGCCAGTAGTCTTCGGGTAGTCAGGGGCACCGGGGAGCTGTTTTTT. This translates into CASSLRVVRGTGELFF.

The chain carries TRBV18 and TRBJ1-1; 8 bases map to TRBD1. This CDR3 spans 17 amino acids. Germline V lookup: CDR1 KGHSH, CDR2 LQKENI. After removal of 2 bases from V and 1 base from J, the junction contained 9 bases not matched to a gene. The CDR3 here is CASSPKLPGQANTEAFF. CDR3 coding DNA: TGTGCCAGCTCACCAAAACTTCCGGGACAGGCGAACACTGAAGCTTTCTTT.

The rearrangement uses TRBV18 and TRBJ2-7; D is possibly TRBD2 (6 bases). V was pared by 2 bases and J by 2 bases, with 10 bases between. CDR3 length equals 14 residues. Germline V gene data show CDR1 as KGHSH and CDR2 as LQKENI. CDR3 nucleotide sequence: TGTGCCAGCTCACCAGAGCGGGCGACCTACGAGCAGTACTTC. It yields the protein CASSPERATYEQYF.

In the case of this clone: The sample carries other DNA sequences with the same CDR3. J is TRBJ1-4 and V is TRBV5-1, with 10 bases fitting TRBD1. V lost 0 bases and J lost 8; bases outside the gene matches: 4. Per the germline V gene, CDR1 is SGHRS and CDR2 is YFSETQ. There are 15 residues in the CDR3. The CDR3 coding sequence is TGCGCCAGCAGCTTGGCTGGGACAGGGGAGGAAAAACTGTTTTTT. Translation: CASSLAGTGEEKLFF. Looking up the rest from reference TRBV5-1 and TRBJ1-4 gives the full variable domain: KAGVTQTPRYLIKTRGQQVTLSCSPISGHRSVSWYQQTPGQGLQFLFEYFSETQRNKGNFPGRFSGRQFSNSRSEMNVSTLELGDSALYLCASSLAGTGEEKLFFGSGTQLSVL.

The chain couples TRBV28 to TRBJ2-7; TRBD1 agrees at 12 bases. Germline trimming cut 5 bases from V and 6 bases from J; bases unmatched to any gene: 8. This CDR3 is built from 15 residues. CDR1 MDHEN and CDR2 SYDVKM come from the germline V gene. As DNA, the CDR3 is TGTGCCAGCAGTCCATCCGGGACAGGGGGCTCCGAGCAGTACTTC. Protein sequence: CASSPSGTGGSEQYF. Variable domain in full (rest from reference TRBV28 and TRBJ2-7): DVKVTQSSRYLVKRTGEKVFLECVQDMDHENMFWYRQDPGLGLRLIYFSYDVKMKEKGDIPEGYSVSREKKERFSLILESASTNQTSMYLCASSPSGTGGSEQYFGPGTRLTVT.

The V and J genes are TRBV9 and TRBJ2-1; D is possibly TRBD1 (6 bases). Trimming shortened V by 4 bases and J by 9 bases, and 11 bases separated the two germline ends. CDR3 length: 12 residues. Germline V lookup: CDR1 SGDLS, CDR2 YYNGEE. The CDR3 spells CASSFTGSEQFF. CDR3 coding DNA: TGTGCCAGCAGCTTCACAGGGAGTGAGCAGTTCTTC.

The chain couples TRBV28 to TRBJ2-7, with a tentative D call TRBD2 (6 bases). The CDR3 runs 14 residues. Germline assignment: CDR1 MDHEN and CDR2 SYDVKM. Deletions cut 2 bases from V and 4 bases from J, with 12 bases between. In nucleotides, the CDR3 is TGTGCCAGCAGTTTACCGGGGCGGGAATACGAGCAGTACTTC. Translation gives CASSLPGREYEQYF. Together with reference TRBV28 and TRBJ2-7, the CDR3 gives the full variable domain: DVKVTQSSRYLVKRTGEKVFLECVQDMDHENMFWYRQDPGLGLRLIYFSYDVKMKEKGDIPEGYSVSREKKERFSLILESASTNQTSMYLCASSLPGREYEQYFGPGTRLTVT.

The chain has TRBV6-5 and TRBJ2-7; D is ambiguous. The germline V gene has CDR1 MNHEY and CDR2 SVGAGI. The CDR3 has 12 amino acids. Deletions cut 6 bases from V and 6 bases from J, with 12 bases between. The CDR3 DNA reads as TGTGCCAGCAGCCGAACCCCCCGCGAGCAGTACTTC. It codes for CASSRTPREQYF.

The chain carries TRBV13 and TRBJ2-1; D might be TRBD2 (5 bases). CDR1 and CDR2 (germline): PRHDT, FYEKMQ (reference sequence). The V and J ends lost 2 bases and 10 bases respectively, with 6 bases between them. The CDR3 is 11 amino acids. The CDR3 reads CASSLTGEQFF. The CDR3 DNA follows: TGTGCCAGCAGCTTAACGGGAGAGCAGTTCTTC.

This chain joins TRBV4-2 and TRBJ2-7; 7 nucleotides line up with TRBD2. This CDR3 contains 15 residues. The germline gives CDR1 LGHNA, CDR2 YNFKEQ. V was pared by 1 base and J by 7 bases, with 10 bases of the junction left unmatched. In DNA, the CDR3 is TGTGCCAGCAGCCAAGGAACGGCGGGAGTGGGGGAGCAGTACTTC. This translates into CASSQGTAGVGEQYF.

The V and J genes are TRBV2 and TRBJ2-3, with D possibly being TRBD2 (6 bases). The V gene's germline CDR1 is SNHLY and CDR2 FYNNEI. V was cut by 5 bases and J by 0 bases, with 15 bases left in between. The CDR3 is 16 amino acids. The CDR3 loop reads CASSKGSGPSTDTQYF. The CDR3 coding sequence is TGTGCCAGCAGTAAGGGTAGCGGTCCTAGCACAGATACGCAGTATTTT.